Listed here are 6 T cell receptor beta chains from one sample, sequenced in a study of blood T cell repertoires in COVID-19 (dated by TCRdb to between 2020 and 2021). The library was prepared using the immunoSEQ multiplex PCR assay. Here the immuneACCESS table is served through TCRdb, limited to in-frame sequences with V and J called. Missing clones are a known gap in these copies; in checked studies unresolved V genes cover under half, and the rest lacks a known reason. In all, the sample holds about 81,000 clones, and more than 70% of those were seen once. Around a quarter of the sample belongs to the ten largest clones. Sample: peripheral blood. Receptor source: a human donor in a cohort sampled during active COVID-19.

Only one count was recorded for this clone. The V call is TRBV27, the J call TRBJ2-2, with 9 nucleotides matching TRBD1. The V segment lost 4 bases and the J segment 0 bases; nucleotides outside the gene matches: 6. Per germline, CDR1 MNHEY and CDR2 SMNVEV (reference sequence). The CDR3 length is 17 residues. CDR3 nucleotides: TGTGCCAGCAGTTCCACAGGGGGCGCACCGAACACCGGGGAGCTGTTTTTT. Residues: CASSSTGGAPNTGELFF.

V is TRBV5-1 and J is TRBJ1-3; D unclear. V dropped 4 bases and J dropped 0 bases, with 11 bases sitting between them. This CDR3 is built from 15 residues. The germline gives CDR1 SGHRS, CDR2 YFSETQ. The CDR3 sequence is CASSTNGLSGNTIYF. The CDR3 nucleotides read TGCGCCAGCAGCACGAACGGTCTCTCTGGAAACACCATATATTTT.

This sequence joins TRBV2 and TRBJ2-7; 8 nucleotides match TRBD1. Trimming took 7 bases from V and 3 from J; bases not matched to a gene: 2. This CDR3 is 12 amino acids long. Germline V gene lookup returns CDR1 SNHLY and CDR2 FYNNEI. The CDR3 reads CASKGTGYEQYF. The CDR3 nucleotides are TGTGCCAGCAAGGGGACAGGCTACGAGCAGTACTTC.

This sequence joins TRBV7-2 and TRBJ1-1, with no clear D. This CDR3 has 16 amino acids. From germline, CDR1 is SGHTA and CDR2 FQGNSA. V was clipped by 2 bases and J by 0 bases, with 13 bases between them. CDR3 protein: CASSLIEQLMNTEAFF. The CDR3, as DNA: TGTGCCAGCAGCTTAATTGAACAGTTAATGAACACTGAAGCTTTCTTT.

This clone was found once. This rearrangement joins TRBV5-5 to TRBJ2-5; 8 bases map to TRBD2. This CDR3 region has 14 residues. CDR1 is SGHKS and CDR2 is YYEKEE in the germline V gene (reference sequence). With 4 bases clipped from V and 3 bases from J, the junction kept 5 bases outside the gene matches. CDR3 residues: CASSREGTKETQYF. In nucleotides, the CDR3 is TGTGCCAGCAGCCGGGAGGGGACAAAAGAGACCCAGTACTTC.

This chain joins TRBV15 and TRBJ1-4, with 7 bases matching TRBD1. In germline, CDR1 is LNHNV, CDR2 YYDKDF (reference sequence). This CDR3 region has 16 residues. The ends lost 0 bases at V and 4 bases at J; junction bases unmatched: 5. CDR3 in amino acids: CATSRDPGQFNEKLFF. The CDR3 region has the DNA TGTGCCACCAGCAGAGATCCGGGACAGTTTAATGAAAAACTGTTTTTT.